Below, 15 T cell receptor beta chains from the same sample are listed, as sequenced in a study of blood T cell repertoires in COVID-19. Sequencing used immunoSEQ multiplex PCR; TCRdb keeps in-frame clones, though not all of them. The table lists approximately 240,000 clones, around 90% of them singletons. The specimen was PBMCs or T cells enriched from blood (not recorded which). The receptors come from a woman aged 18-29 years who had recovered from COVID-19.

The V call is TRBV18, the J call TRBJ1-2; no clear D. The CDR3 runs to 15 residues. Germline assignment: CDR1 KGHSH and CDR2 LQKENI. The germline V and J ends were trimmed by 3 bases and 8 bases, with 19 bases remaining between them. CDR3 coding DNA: TGTGCCAGCTCACCCCACGGGTCTCCGGGTCCCGGCTACACCTTC. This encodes CASSPHGSPGPGYTF.

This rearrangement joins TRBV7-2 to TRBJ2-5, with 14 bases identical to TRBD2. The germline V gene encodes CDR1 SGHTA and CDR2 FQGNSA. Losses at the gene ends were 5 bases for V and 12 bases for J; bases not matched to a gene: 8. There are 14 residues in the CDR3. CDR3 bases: TGTGCCAGCAGCCCGACTAGCGGGGGGGCCCTGGAGTACTTC. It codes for CASSPTSGGALEYF.

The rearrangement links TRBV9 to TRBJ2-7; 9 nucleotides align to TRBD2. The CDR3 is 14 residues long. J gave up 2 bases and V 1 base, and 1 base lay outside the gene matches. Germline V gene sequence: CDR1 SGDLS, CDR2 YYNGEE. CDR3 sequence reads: CASSVTSGPYEQYF. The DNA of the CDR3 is TGTGCCAGCAGCGTAACTAGCGGGCCCTACGAGCAGTACTTC.

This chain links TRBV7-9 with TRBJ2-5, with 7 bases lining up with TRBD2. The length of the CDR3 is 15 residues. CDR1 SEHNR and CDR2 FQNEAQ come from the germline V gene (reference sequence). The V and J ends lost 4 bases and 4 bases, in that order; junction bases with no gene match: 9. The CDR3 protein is CASSYRGGLAETQYF. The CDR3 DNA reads TGTGCCAGCAGCTACCGCGGGGGTTTGGCAGAGACCCAGTACTTC.

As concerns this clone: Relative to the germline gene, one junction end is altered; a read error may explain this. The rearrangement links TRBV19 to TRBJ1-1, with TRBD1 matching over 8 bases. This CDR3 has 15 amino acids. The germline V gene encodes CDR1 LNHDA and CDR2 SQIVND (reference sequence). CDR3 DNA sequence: TGTGCCAGTAGTAAAAAGTCCGACAGGGGCGTTCTTAAGGTCTTT. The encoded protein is CASSKKSDRGVLKVF.

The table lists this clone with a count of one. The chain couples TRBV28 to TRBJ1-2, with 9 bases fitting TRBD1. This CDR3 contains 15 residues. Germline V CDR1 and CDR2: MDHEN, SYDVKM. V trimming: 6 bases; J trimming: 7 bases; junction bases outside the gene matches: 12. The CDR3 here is CASSWITGQGGGYTF. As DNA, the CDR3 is TGTGCCAGCAGCTGGATAACGGGACAGGGCGGTGGCTACACCTTC.

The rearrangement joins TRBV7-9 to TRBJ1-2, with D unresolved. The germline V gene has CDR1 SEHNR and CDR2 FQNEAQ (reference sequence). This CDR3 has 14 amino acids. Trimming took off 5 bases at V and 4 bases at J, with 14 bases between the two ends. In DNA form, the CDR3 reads TGTGCCAGCAGCCGTGGAGGTAGCTCCTATGGCTACACCTTC. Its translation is CASSRGGSSYGYTF.

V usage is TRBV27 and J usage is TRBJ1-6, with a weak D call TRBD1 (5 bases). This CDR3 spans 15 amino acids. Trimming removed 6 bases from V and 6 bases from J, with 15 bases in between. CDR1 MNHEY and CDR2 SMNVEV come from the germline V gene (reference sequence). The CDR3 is CASRLGGVGNSPLHF. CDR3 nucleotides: TGTGCCAGCAGGCTCGGGGGGGTAGGTAATTCACCCCTCCACTTT.

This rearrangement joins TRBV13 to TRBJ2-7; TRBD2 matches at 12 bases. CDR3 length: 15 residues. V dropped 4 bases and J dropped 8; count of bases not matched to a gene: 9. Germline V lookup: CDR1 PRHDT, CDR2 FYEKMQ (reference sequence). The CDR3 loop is CASSSTMTSGGKQYF. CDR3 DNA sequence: TGTGCCAGCAGCTCGACTATGACTAGCGGGGGTAAGCAGTACTTC.

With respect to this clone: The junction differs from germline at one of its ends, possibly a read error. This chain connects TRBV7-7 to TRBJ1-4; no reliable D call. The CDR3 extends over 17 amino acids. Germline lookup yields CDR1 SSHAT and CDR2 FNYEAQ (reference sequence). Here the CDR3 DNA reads TGTGCTAGCAGCTTAGGACCCTTTCGGGATATTAATGAAAAACTGTTTTTT. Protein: CASSLGPFRDINEKLFF.

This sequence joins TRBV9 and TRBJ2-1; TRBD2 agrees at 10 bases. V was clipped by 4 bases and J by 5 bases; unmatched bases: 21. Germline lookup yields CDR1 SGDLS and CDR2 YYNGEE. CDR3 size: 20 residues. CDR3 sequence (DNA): TGTGCCAGCAGCCCCGGCCCGGCCAGCGGGGGGGCCGGTCGGCACAATGAGCAGTTCTTC. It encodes CASSPGPASGGAGRHNEQFF.

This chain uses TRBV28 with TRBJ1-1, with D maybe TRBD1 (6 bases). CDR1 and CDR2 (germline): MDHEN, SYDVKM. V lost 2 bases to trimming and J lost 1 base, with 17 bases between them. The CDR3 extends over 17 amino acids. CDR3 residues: CASSLSLGTSGNTEAFF. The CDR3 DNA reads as TGTGCCAGCAGTTTAAGCTTAGGGACATCGGGGAACACTGAAGCTTTCTTT.

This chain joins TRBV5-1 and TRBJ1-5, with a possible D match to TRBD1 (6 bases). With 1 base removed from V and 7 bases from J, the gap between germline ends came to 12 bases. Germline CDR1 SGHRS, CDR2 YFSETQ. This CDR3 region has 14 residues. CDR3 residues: CASSLSQGGQPQHF. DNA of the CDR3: TGCGCCAGCAGCTTGTCACAGGGCGGGCAGCCCCAGCATTTT.

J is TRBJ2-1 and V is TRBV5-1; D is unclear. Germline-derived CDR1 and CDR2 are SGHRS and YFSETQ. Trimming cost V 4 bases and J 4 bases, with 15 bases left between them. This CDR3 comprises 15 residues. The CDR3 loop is CASSRADSLYNEQFF. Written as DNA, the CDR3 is TGCGCCAGCAGCCGCGCCGATAGCTTATACAATGAGCAGTTCTTC.

The DNA of the CDR3 is TGTGCCAGCAGCCAACAGGGGGGGTTTGGCTACACCTTC. Its translation is CASSQQGGFGYTF. The chain joins TRBV7-9 to TRBJ1-2, with TRBD1 matching over 8 bases. This CDR3 region has 13 residues. V lost 5 bases and J lost 7; bases outside the gene matches: 6. CDR1 is SEHNR and CDR2 is FQNEAQ in the germline V gene (reference sequence).